This paragraph covers one T cell receptor (beta chain) sequence. Profiled with immunoSEQ multiplex PCR; TCRdb holds only in-frame clones, not every one. The repertoire holds around 1.5 million clones, roughly 98% seen once, with 0.45% in the top ten. CDR3 length: 15 amino acids. Germline V gene sequence: CDR1 LNHNV, CDR2 YYDKDF (reference sequence). The J segment lost 6 bases and the V segment lost 4 bases, leaving 9 bases of the junction unmatched. The sample belongs to a study of shared clonotypes between healthy human individuals. The receptor was isolated from a man aged 25-45 years in good health. This chain joins TRBV15 and TRBJ1-5; 7 bases are shared with TRBD1. Sequencing was done on a sample of naive CD4+ T cells sorted from blood. The subset was: CD45RA+ positively selected. The chain's CDR3 is CATSISTGQGQPQHF. CDR3 bases: TGTGCCACCAGCATCTCGACAGGGCAAGGTCAGCCCCAGCATTTT.